This T cell receptor beta chain is drawn from a study of identical twins (dated by TCRdb to about 2016). Regarding the study in general: To test whether fetal clonotypes persist, this study deep-sequenced TCR alpha and beta repertoires from monozygotic twins, from unrelated adults of various ages, and from cord blood. To rule out contamination, the twin experiments were replicated at different times with different library preparation protocols.

The table lists this clonotype with a few counts. Its antigen is unknown. Base quality data are lacking; no much larger clone is found one base away. Results the study describes overall, beyond this receptor: Compared with coincidental sharing between unrelated individuals, out-of-frame TCR alpha sequences shared between twins showed an excess of sequences with low generation probability. Excess twin sharing in beta out-of-frame sequences was weaker because fewer shared sequences lowered the signal-to-noise ratio. Abundant cord blood beta clonotypes carried fewer insertions; young adult naive repertoires showed a weaker similar trend, while memory repertoires showed none. Because the same donors could not be followed over many years, conclusions were based on cross-sectional statistical analysis. Invariant T cells such as MAIT and iNKT could partly confound zero-insertion analyses, although diverse VJ usage argued against such confounding for most clonotypes. In monozygotic twins, recombination models systematically underestimated out-of-frame TCR alpha sharing, but the models matched the sharing seen between unrelated individuals.

Libraries were made using 5' RACE. Sequenced on an Illumina HiSeq 2000. A universal primer binding site was introduced by template switching, and a unique molecular identifier was present in the final cDNA, enabling accurate counting of TCR cDNA molecules. Specific primers in the conserved constant-segment region were used to synthesize first-strand cDNA for TCR alpha and beta chains. To control for contamination, every cDNA library was double barcoded, receiving both a SMART-Mk sample barcode and Illumina barcodes. Two successive PCR steps introduced TruSeq adapter sequences along with Illumina sample barcodes. The TCR alpha and beta cDNA libraries were sequenced on the Illumina HiSeq platform using custom primers. The authors' pipeline ran thus. MiGEC processed the raw reads to extract unique molecular identifiers, while MiXCR was used to determine the CDR3 positions. For each individual, recombination models were inferred using an EM algorithm with the repgenHMM and IGoR tools. Shared clonotype analysis was performed with the tcR package in R, normalizing sharing by the product of cloneset sizes. Out-of-frame nonproductive sequences were analyzed to study raw recombination free of thymic and clonal selection effects. TCRdb ran its own pipeline on the public reads, namely fastp trimming at Q25 and MiXCR clone calling, and kept in-frame beta chains. Identical CDR3 protein sequences are pooled into one entry, listed with their most common genes and DNA. For this entry, the V and J calls and clone size follow TCRdb and not the study's own pipeline. This sample holds some 570,000 distinct CDR3 sequences; 20% to 25% were observed only once. The ten biggest clones cover 0.4% to 0.6% of the sample.

Trimming costs V 3 bases and J 1 base, and their ends lie 8 bases apart. The CDR3 goes from the cysteine to the phenylalanine over 13 residues. The read is trimmed to its CDR3 DNA, 39 bases read in frame from base 1. CDR1 and CDR2, per the germline V gene, are SGHRS and YFSETQ. Only healthy Caucasian donors were included. Three pairs of female monozygotic twins, all aged 18 to 29 years, made up the twin cohort. Positive isolation kits from Invitrogen were used to isolate CD4+ and CD8+ T cell populations. These data are also associated with another study on yellow fever vaccine responses in identical twins. Drawing on the second study: According to the authors, in identical twins the way T cells responded to vaccination appeared partly convergent and partly personalized. In the study, vaccine-responding T cell clones were precisely tracked in identical twins.

This TCR came from a woman aged 18-29 years in good health. The receptor chain draws on TRBV5-1 and TRBJ2-7, with TRBD1 tentatively as D gene (5 bases match). Sequencing was carried out using CD4+ T cells sorted from blood. The CDR3 in this case is CASSSRQSYEQYF. The nucleotide sequence reads as follows: TGCGCCAGCAGCTCCAGACAGTCCTACGAGCAGTACTTC.